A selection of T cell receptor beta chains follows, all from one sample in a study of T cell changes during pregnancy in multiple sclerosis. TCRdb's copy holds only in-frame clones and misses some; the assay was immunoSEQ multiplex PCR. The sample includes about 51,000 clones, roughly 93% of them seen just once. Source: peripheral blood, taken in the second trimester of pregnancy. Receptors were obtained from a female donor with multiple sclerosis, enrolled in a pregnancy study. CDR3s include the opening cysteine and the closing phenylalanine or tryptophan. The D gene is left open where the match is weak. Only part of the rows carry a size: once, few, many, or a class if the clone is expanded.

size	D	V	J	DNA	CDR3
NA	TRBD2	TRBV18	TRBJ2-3	TGTGCCAGCTCGGACGGGGGGAGTACGCAGTATTTT	CASSDGGSTQYF
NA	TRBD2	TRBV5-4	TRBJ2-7	TGTGCCAGCAGCTTGTCAATCCTTAGCGGGAGGGGAGGTGAGCAGTACTTC	CASSLSILSGRGGEQYF
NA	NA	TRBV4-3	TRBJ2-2	TGCGCCAGCAGCCAAGAATGGCTCTCGGGCGGGGAGCTGTTTTTT	CASSQEWLSGGELFF
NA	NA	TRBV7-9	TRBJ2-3	TGTGCCAGCTTTGAGGGTACAGATACGCAGTATTTT	CASFEGTDTQYF
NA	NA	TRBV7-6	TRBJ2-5	TGTGCCAGCAGCTTGTTTCAGGGCGACCAAGAGACCCAGTACTTC	CASSLFQGDQETQYF
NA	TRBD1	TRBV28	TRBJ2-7	TGTGCCAGCAGCCGGGACAGTTCCTACGAGCAGTACTTC	CASSRDSSYEQYF
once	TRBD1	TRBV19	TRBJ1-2	TGTGCCAGTAGTACCCCCGGGCAGGGGGGAAGCTATGGCTACACCTTC	CASSTPGQGGSYGYTF
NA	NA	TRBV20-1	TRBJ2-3	TGCAGTGCAGCGGGAGATACGCAGTATTTT	CSAAGDTQYF
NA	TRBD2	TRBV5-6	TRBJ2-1	TGTGCCAGCCTGGGTAGCGGGAGGGCTCGGAATGAGCAGTTCTTC	CASLGSGRARNEQFF
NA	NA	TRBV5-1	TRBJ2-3	TGCGCCAGCAGCCCGACTAGTACAGATACGCAGTATTTT	CASSPTSTDTQYF
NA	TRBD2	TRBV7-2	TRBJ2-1	TGTGCCAGCAGCCCAGGACTAGCGGAGACGAATGAGCAGTTCTTC	CASSPGLAETNEQFF
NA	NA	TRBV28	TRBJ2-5	TGTGCCAGCATCGCCCCTGGGCTGCTCCAAGAGACCCAGTACTTC	CASIAPGLLQETQYF
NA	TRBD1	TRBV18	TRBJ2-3	TGTGCCAGCTCACTCGACAGGGGTGGTACAGATACGCAGTATTTT	CASSLDRGGTDTQYF
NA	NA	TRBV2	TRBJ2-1	TGTGCCAGCAGTGAAACGGCCTACAATGAGCAGTTCTTC	CASSETAYNEQFF
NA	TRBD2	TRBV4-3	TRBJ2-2	TGCGCCAGCAGCCCAGCGGGAGGGCGGAACACCGGGGAGCTGTTTTTT	CASSPAGGRNTGELFF
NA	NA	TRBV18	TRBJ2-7	TGTGCCAGCACGCAGGGGTCAGGCTACGAGCAGTACTTC	CASTQGSGYEQYF
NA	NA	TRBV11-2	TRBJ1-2	TGTGCCAGCAGCCCCTCAGGGAGGGTGGCGGAAGGCTACACCTTC	CASSPSGRVAEGYTF
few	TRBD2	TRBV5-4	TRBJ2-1	TGTGCCAGCAGCTACGGGACTAGCGGGAGTATAGATGAGCAGTTCTTC	CASSYGTSGSIDEQFF
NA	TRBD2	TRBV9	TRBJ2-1	TGTGCCAGCAGCACCCGGGGTAGCGGGAGTGATGAGCAGTTCTTC	CASSTRGSGSDEQFF
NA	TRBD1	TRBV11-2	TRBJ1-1	TGTGCCAGCAGCCCCAGCCCAGGGGGGAACACTGAAGCTTTCTTT	CASSPSPGGNTEAFF
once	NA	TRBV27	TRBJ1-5	TGTGCCAGCAGTTGGACTCGCCCACTACGTGGAAATCAGCCCCAGCATTTT	CASSWTRPLRGNQPQHF
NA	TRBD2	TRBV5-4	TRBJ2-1	TGTGCCAGCAGCTCGACTAGCCAAGAGCAGTTCTTC	CASSSTSQEQFF
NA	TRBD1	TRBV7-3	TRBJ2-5	TGTGCCAGCAGTCCCGGACAGGCCTCTGGGACCCAGTACTTC	CASSPGQASGTQYF
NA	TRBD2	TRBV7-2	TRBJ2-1	TGTGCCAGCAGCGGGCGGACTAGAGACAATGAGCAGTTCTTC	CASSGRTRDNEQFF
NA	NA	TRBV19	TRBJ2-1	TGTGCCAGTAAGTTTGTTGGCGGGTTGAGCAATGAGCAGTTCTTC	CASKFVGGLSNEQFF